This TCR beta chain appears in the sequencing data of a study of blood T cell repertoires in COVID-19. Overall study context: Acute-phase and convalescent COVID-19 samples originated in the United States, Italy and Spain.

The length of the CDR3 is 14 residues. The V gene's germline CDR1 is MRHNA and CDR2 SNTAGT. The V and J ends lost 5 bases and 5 bases respectively, with 15 bases between them. Each participant's cohort was designated according to participant-reported clinical history. All recovered Cohort 3 donors got two negative PCRs, got clearance, or saw symptom resolution. Original analysis: Reference gene primers were amplified, and this amplification served to estimate nucleated cell counts. Produced via immunoSEQ multiplex PCR; TCRdb's table is partial and in-frame only. V, J and clone size derive from that table, while D and trimming were established from the DNA sequence. The sample holds fewer than 250,000 clones, about four fifths seen once.

The sequenced sample was PBMCs or T cells enriched from blood (not recorded which). The chain recombines TRBV6-4 with TRBJ1-1; TRBD1 is a possible D gene (5 bases). This TCR derives from a woman aged 40 to 49 who had recovered from COVID-19. The CDR3 coding sequence is TGTGCCAGCAGTTCGGAAAAAGGGGCTACTGAAGCTTTCTTT. It encodes CASSSEKGATEAFF.